This T cell receptor (beta chain) comes out of a study of shared clonotypes between healthy human individuals (dated by TCRdb to between 2020 and 2021). About the full investigation: Three men and a couple of women, aged 18 to 49 years, made up the cohort. For each donor, CD4 naive and CD4 memory were each given three plates, CD8 naive was given two plates, and CD8 memory was given one plate. To estimate repertoire size and how much clonotype sharing occurs between individuals, the study deeply sequenced the blood TCR repertoires of about five healthy adults. Different laboratories and diverse techniques were used to prepare libraries and sequence TCR repertoires, to increase sequencing depth and limit assay-specific biases. Leukapheresis yielded between about 0.94 and 9.5 billion PBMCs per donor.

This clone has only one observation. What this receptor recognizes is not known. Base-call qualities are not available, and no considerably larger clone is one nucleotide away. The junction shows trimming of 6 bases on V and 8 bases on J, and the gene matches do not reach 8 bases of it. From its cysteine to its phenylalanine, the CDR3 spans 14 amino acids. Left in the record is the CDR3 DNA by itself, 42 bases read in frame from the first base. Based on the germline V gene, the CDR1 and CDR2 sequences are MDHEN and SYDVKM. What the study reported, not specific to this receptor: Pairwise subsampling led to the expectation that sequencing depth would affect the degree of clonotype sharing among donors. About 5% of naive CD4, 3.5% of naive CD8, 2.3% of memory CD4, and less than 0.45% of memory CD8 clonotypes were shared across four donors. Incomplete sequencing was indicated by rarefaction of sorted-subset datasets, despite the large sequencing depth. Compared with non-shared clonotypes, the clonotypes found in all four sorted-subset donors had higher generation probabilities. Because the study included only a small number of donors, the genetic and exposure-history diversity represented was limited. Sampling was restricted to blood, and TCR repertoires in tissues likely differ from the TCR repertoires found in blood. Naive subsets generally had larger estimated clonotype richness than memory subsets.

The donors were healthy, HIV-negative adults who had no recently reported acute infections or vaccinations. Only Caucasian adults living in Nashville, Tennessee, USA were represented among the donors. CD4+ T cells were enriched by magnetic negative selection, after which naive cells were positively selected on CD45RA and the negative fraction was taken as the memory subset. Blood was obtained by leukapheresis, after which PBMCs were separated by Ficoll-Histopaque density gradient centrifugation and cryopreserved in liquid nitrogen vapor phase. Analytical flow cytometry was used to check the purity and quantity of each magnetically sorted T cell population. Each sorted fraction had its genomic DNA isolated and then quantified by UV absorbance on a Nanodrop 2000c. Using the deep immunoSEQ assay, multiplex PCR amplified TCR CDR3 regions from genomic DNA. Extracted genomic DNA from each cell subset was spread evenly across all wells of several immunoSEQ 96-well plates, with each plate serving as a replicate. For sorted subsets, each replicate PCR was loaded with about 200 ng genomic DNA, equivalent to 30,000 or so T cell genomes. The purified libraries were quantified using a Qubit 3.0 fluorometer, sized with a Bioanalyzer 2100, and then quantified again using the KAPA Library Quantification kit. Every immunoSEQ 96-well plate was sequenced on a separate single-read 150-cycle Illumina NextSeq 550 flow cell. In the source study's methods: The immunoSEQ output contained only junctional sequences without quality scores, so filtering could not match that applied to full-length reads. To assign V/J genes and CDR3, sequences were annotated against IMGT germline references using PyIR, a Python wrapper for IgBLAST v1.9. Reads were removed for weak V/J assignments (E-value above 1e-6), missing CDR3, stop codons, out-of-frame junctions, or ambiguous translated residues. V3J clonotypes were defined as sequences sharing the same inferred V gene, J gene, and CDR3 amino acid sequence. Percentage overlap between repertoires was computed as shared unique clonotypes divided by the size of the smaller repertoire. RTK rarefaction, the Chao1 estimator, and Recon v2.1 estimates of unobserved clonotypes were used to assess repertoire richness. For all TCRbeta clonotypes obtained by the gDNA method from four donors, generation probabilities were computed with OLGA. Drawn from immuneACCESS, this table holds only the in-frame rearrangements with V and J called that TCRdb kept. Clones are partly lost; checked studies trace under half to an unresolved V gene and leave the rest unexplained. For V, J and clone size, that table is used; D and trimming come from the DNA. The sample table holds 600,000 to 800,000 clones, of which 55% to 75% were seen once. Roughly 1.8% of the sample belongs to the ten largest clones.

Here the chain combines TRBV28 and TRBJ1-3; TRBD1 aligns with 9 central bases. Sequenced material: memory CD4+ T cells sorted from blood. Sample cell subset or site, as interpreted from the label and publication: CD45RA-negative fraction. This receptor was identified in a woman younger than 45 in good health. Here the CDR3 is given as CASRETGGRDTIYF. The nucleotides are TGTGCCAGCAGGGAAACAGGGGGCCGGGACACCATATATTTT. Extended through the reference TRBV28 and TRBJ1-3 proteins, this CDR3 yields the full variable domain: DVKVTQSSRYLVKRTGEKVFLECVQDMDHENMFWYRQDPGLGLRLIYFSYDVKMKEKGDIPEGYSVSREKKERFSLILESASTNQTSMYLCASRETGGRDTIYFGEGSWLTVV.